Described below is a single T cell receptor beta chain sequence and its context. Its antigen is not known. The entry originates in a study of T cell repertoires in cytomegalovirus infection. Germline assignment: CDR1 LGHNA and CDR2 YSLEER. V gave up 9 bases and J gave up 0 bases, with 12 bases separating them. The CDR3 contains 15 residues. MiXCR was run by TCRdb on the reads, yielding one entry per CDR3 protein. The table shows approximately 1,000,000 distinct CDR3 sequences, with 30% to 40% occurring only once. The receptor comes from a human donor in good health (CMV status not recorded). Some clones in this sample may be carry-over from other donors' samples. The source was cultured CD8+ T cells from PBMCs, collected from culture after CMV antigen stimulation. The chain is built from TRBV4-3 and TRBJ2-6, with no clear D. As DNA, the CDR3 is TGCGCCAGTAGAGACACCGCCTCTGGGGCCAACGTCCTGACTTTC. Its protein product is CASRDTASGANVLTF.